A single sample is the source of the 21 T cell receptor beta chains below, sequenced in a study of cytomegalovirus exposure and HLA in healthy donors. Primers for the PCR totalled 60 Vbeta and 13 Jbeta. Sequenced by immunoSEQ multiplex PCR; TCRdb stores in-frame clones only, minus some. The sample holds fewer than 200,000 clones. Specimen: PBMCs. These receptors were taken from a man in his thirties or forties in good health and CMV-seronegative.

This rearrangement joins TRBV30 to TRBJ2-3, with unresolved D. Germline V gene lookup returns CDR1 GTSNPN and CDR2 SVGIG (reference sequence). Between the trimmed V and J ends, which lost 4 bases and 1 base, there was a span of 9 bases. This CDR3 comprises 13 residues. The CDR3: CAWTKRGTDTQYF. The CDR3, as DNA: TGTGCCTGGACGAAGCGAGGCACAGATACGCAGTATTTT.

V gene TRBV6-9 combines with J gene TRBJ2-5; 9 nucleotides match TRBD1. J gave up 4 bases and V 6 bases, and 12 bases lay outside the gene matches. Germline V gene data show CDR1 as MNHGY and CDR2 as SVAAGI. The CDR3 spans 16 residues. Here the CDR3 DNA reads TGTGCCAGCAGCCTGATGACAGGGGGTAGGGCAGAGACCCAGTACTTC. This encodes CASSLMTGGRAETQYF.

The chain links TRBV6-5 to TRBJ1-2; a weak D match, TRBD1 (6 bases). V gave up 6 bases and J gave up 4 bases, with 15 bases separating them. The CDR3 totals 14 residues. Germline CDR1 is MNHEY and CDR2 is SVGAGI. The CDR3 DNA follows: TGTGCCAGCAGACCACAGGGTAATGGCTATGGCTACACCTTC. This sequence encodes CASRPQGNGYGYTF.

The chain is built from TRBV5-1 and TRBJ1-2; 11 bases are a match to TRBD1. V trimming: 4 bases; J trimming: 6 bases; junction bases outside the gene matches: 2. Germline loops: CDR1 SGHRS, CDR2 YFSETQ. This CDR3 has 13 amino acids. The CDR3 bases are TGCGCCAGCAGCCCGGGACAGGGGGATGGCTACACCTTC. It yields the protein CASSPGQGDGYTF.

This chain links TRBV5-8 with TRBJ2-3; D gene ambiguous. This CDR3 has 11 amino acids. Germline V lookup: CDR1 SGHTS, CDR2 YDEGEE. V lost 0 bases, J lost 8 bases, and 4 bases lay in between. CDR3 sequence (DNA): TGTGCCAGCAGCTTGGGAGGTACGCAGTATTTT. Protein sequence: CASSLGGTQYF.

The chain employs TRBV10-3 and TRBJ1-6, with D possibly matching TRBD1 (6 bases). The germline CDR1 and CDR2 sequences are ENHRY and SYGVKD. The CDR3 has 14 residues. Trimming took off 2 bases at V and 10 bases at J, with 12 bases between the two ends. The CDR3 sequence is CAISERDKSSPLHF. In DNA form, the CDR3 reads TGTGCCATCAGTGAGCGGGACAAATCCTCACCCCTCCACTTT.

This chain uses TRBV7-9 with TRBJ1-1, with D unresolved. V was cut by 5 bases and J by 1 base, with 11 bases left in between. The germline CDR1 and CDR2 sequences are SEHNR and FQNEAQ (reference sequence). The length of the CDR3 is 14 residues. The CDR3 bases are TGTGCCAGCAGCGTAGGAGAGTGGAACACTGAAGCTTTCTTT. This gives the protein CASSVGEWNTEAFF.

V gene TRBV5-6 combines with J gene TRBJ2-7, with 10 bases matching TRBD2. With 4 bases clipped from V and 0 bases from J, the junction kept 4 bases outside the gene matches. The germline gives CDR1 SGHDT, CDR2 YYEEEE. The CDR3 is 15 residues long. DNA for the CDR3: TGTGCCAGCAGCCCCCCTAGCGGGAGCTCCTACGAGCAGTACTTC. Amino acids: CASSPPSGSSYEQYF.

The chain couples TRBV25-1 to TRBJ1-2; D may be TRBD1 (5 bases). The V end was cut by 4 bases, the J end by 7 bases, with 10 bases between. The CDR3 runs 12 residues. CDR1 and CDR2 from the germline V gene are MGHDK and SYGVNS. The CDR3 region has the DNA TGTGCCAGCAGTGCGGCCAGGGTTGGCTACACCTTC. Protein: CASSAARVGYTF.

The chain joins TRBV6-1 to TRBJ2-5; no clear D gene. The length of the CDR3 is 13 residues. The V and J ends lost 2 bases and 3 bases respectively, with 7 bases between them. The V gene's germline CDR1 is MNHNS and CDR2 SASEGT. The CDR3 region is CASSENRKETQYF. Here the CDR3 DNA reads TGTGCCAGCAGTGAAAACAGAAAAGAGACCCAGTACTTC.

The chain carries TRBV6-6 and TRBJ2-7; 10 nucleotides align to TRBD1. J was trimmed by 4 bases and V by 11 bases; bases with no gene match: 8. CDR1 and CDR2 from the germline V gene are MNHNY and SVGAGI (reference sequence). This CDR3 spans 13 amino acids. CDR3 residues: CALGGQGLYEQYF. The CDR3 DNA follows: TGTGCCCTTGGGGGACAGGGGTTATACGAGCAGTACTTC.

The rearrangement joins TRBV30 to TRBJ1-2, with TRBD1 as a possible D gene (5 bases). Germline values: CDR1 GTSNPN, CDR2 SVGIG (reference sequence). The CDR3 consists of 13 residues. Trimming shortened V by 1 base and J by 2 bases, and 8 bases separated the two germline ends. CDR3 in DNA: TGTGCCTGGAGTGCTGCAGGGAACTATGGCTACACCTTC. Translation gives CAWSAAGNYGYTF.

J is TRBJ2-3 and V is TRBV4-1; 12 bases map to TRBD2. The CDR3 sequence is 18 residues long. The germline CDR1 and CDR2 sequences are MGHRA and YSYEKL. The ends lost 3 bases at V and 7 bases at J; junction bases unmatched: 14. In DNA form, the CDR3 reads TGCGCCAGCAGCCACTATTTGACTAGCGGGAGATCCACGCATACGCAGTATTTT. It translates to CASSHYLTSGRSTHTQYF.

V usage is TRBV30 and J usage is TRBJ2-3, with TRBD2 matching 11 bases. Germline V CDR1 and CDR2: GTSNPN, SVGIG (reference sequence). Trimming cost V 0 bases and J 5 bases; bases outside gene matches: 4. The CDR3 covers 15 residues. The CDR3: CAWSVLAGEIDTQYF. DNA for the CDR3: TGTGCCTGGAGTGTACTAGCGGGAGAAATAGATACGCAGTATTTT.

The rearrangement links TRBV28 to TRBJ2-1; D is unclear. Deletions cut 7 bases from V and 1 base from J, with 14 bases between. The V gene's germline CDR1 is MDHEN and CDR2 SYDVKM. The CDR3 totals 15 residues. The CDR3 loop is CASNSRPGSYNEQFF. The CDR3 DNA sequence: TGTGCCAGCAACTCCAGACCCGGGTCCTACAATGAGCAGTTCTTC.

V is TRBV5-6 and J is TRBJ1-2; 9 nucleotides agree with TRBD1. The CDR3 consists of 14 residues. CDR1 is SGHDT and CDR2 is YYEEEE in the germline V gene. V gave up 2 bases and J gave up 6 bases; unmatched junction bases: 5. CDR3 DNA: TGTGCCAGCAGCTTTGAACAGGGGGCGGATGGCTACACCTTC. This encodes CASSFEQGADGYTF.

The gene calls are TRBV9 and TRBJ2-5, with 10 nucleotides matching TRBD1. Germline assignment: CDR1 SGDLS and CDR2 YYNGEE. J was trimmed by 1 base and V by 4 bases; bases with no gene match: 7. The CDR3 contains 16 residues. CDR3 nucleotide sequence: TGTGCCAGCAGCTCACCGGACAGGGGGGGCCAAGAGACCCAGTACTTC. Its protein product is CASSSPDRGGQETQYF.

The rearrangement links TRBV30 to TRBJ1-2, with a possible D match to TRBD1 (6 bases). CDR3 length equals 13 residues. Trimming removed 3 bases at V and 8 bases at J, with 16 bases between. CDR1 is GTSNPN, CDR2 SVGIG, per germline (reference sequence). The CDR3 reads CAWSRGTGVGYTF. The CDR3 DNA reads as TGTGCCTGGAGCAGGGGAACCGGGGTCGGCTACACCTTC. Full variable domain (rest looked up from reference TRBV30 and TRBJ1-2): SQTIHQWPATLVQPVGSPLSLECTVEGTSNPNLYWYRQAAGRGLQLLFYSVGIGQISSEVPQNLSASRPQDRQFILSSKKLLLSDSGFYLCAWSRGTGVGYTFGSGTRLTVV.

The chain combines TRBV7-9 with TRBJ1-1, with 9 bases matching TRBD1. Trimming cost V 2 bases and J 5 bases; bases outside gene matches: 6. Germline CDR1 is SEHNR and CDR2 is FQNEAQ (reference sequence). The CDR3 is 15 amino acids. This CDR3 reads CASSLPQGAGTEAFF. CDR3 nucleotide sequence: TGTGCCAGCAGCTTACCACAGGGGGCTGGGACTGAAGCTTTCTTT.

The chain joins TRBV10-2 to TRBJ1-2, with 7 nucleotides matching TRBD1. J lost 4 bases, V lost 4 bases, and 3 bases had no gene match. In germline, CDR1 is WSHSY, CDR2 SAAADI. There are 13 residues in the CDR3. In DNA, the CDR3 is TGCGCCAGCAGTGGGCCAGGGGGCTATGGCTACACCTTC. This gives the protein CASSGPGGYGYTF.

CDR3 coding DNA: TGTGCCAGCAGCTCCCGACAGGAAACCTACAATGAGCAGTTCTTC. It specifies CASSSRQETYNEQFF. The chain uses TRBV11-3 and TRBJ2-1; maybe TRBD1 (6 bases). With 4 bases removed from V and 2 bases from J, the gap between germline ends came to 12 bases. The length of the CDR3 is 15 residues. Germline CDR1 and CDR2: SGHNT and YENEEA.